Listed below are T cell receptor beta chains from one sample, sequenced in a study of CD8 T cells in Susac syndrome. MiXCR, applied by TCRdb to the immunoSEQ multiplex PCR reads, yields one record per CDR3 protein. There are 140,000 to 150,000 distinct CDR3 sequences in the sample; approximately 95% occur only once, and 0.11% lies in the top ten. Sequenced sample: CD4+ T cells from PBMCs. The source is a human donor with multiple sclerosis. CDR3s include the opening cysteine and the closing phenylalanine or tryptophan. A D gene is named only where the DNA matches it firmly. Clone size is given for some rows only: seen once, a few or many times, or a class if the clone is expanded.

clone_size: .
d_call: .
v_call: TRBV5-1
j_call: TRBJ2-1
cdr3_aa: CASSLAQGYNEQFF
cdr3_nt: TGCGCCAGCAGCTTGGCGCAGGGCTACAATGAGCAGTTCTTC

clone_size: .
d_call: .
v_call: TRBV28
j_call: TRBJ1-5
cdr3_aa: CASSTRRGNQPQHF
cdr3_nt: TGTGCCAGCAGTACCAGACGTGGCAATCAGCCCCAGCATTTT

clone_size: once
d_call: .
v_call: TRBV9
j_call: TRBJ1-5
cdr3_aa: CATSRGLGQPQHF
cdr3_nt: TGTGCCACCTCGAGGGGGTTGGGGCAGCCCCAGCATTTT

clone_size: .
d_call: .
v_call: TRBV18
j_call: TRBJ2-3
cdr3_aa: CASSPRADTQYF
cdr3_nt: TGTGCCAGCTCACCACGCGCAGATACGCAGTATTTT

clone_size: .
d_call: .
v_call: TRBV29-1
j_call: TRBJ2-1
cdr3_aa: CSVGVRETFYNEQFF
cdr3_nt: TGCAGCGTTGGAGTTCGCGAGACCTTCTACAATGAGCAGTTCTTC

clone_size: once
d_call: .
v_call: TRBV30
j_call: TRBJ2-7
cdr3_aa: CAWRRTVNEQYF
cdr3_nt: TGTGCCTGGAGACGGACAGTAAACGAGCAGTACTTC

clone_size: .
d_call: TRBD2
v_call: TRBV3-1
j_call: TRBJ2-1
cdr3_aa: CASNIAGVHNNEQFF
cdr3_nt: TGTGCCAGCAATATAGCGGGAGTTCACAACAATGAGCAGTTCTTC

clone_size: .
d_call: .
v_call: TRBV28
j_call: TRBJ2-3
cdr3_aa: CASCDSHTDTQYF
cdr3_nt: TGTGCCAGCTGCGATTCTCACACAGATACGCAGTATTTT

clone_size: once
d_call: .
v_call: TRBV3-1
j_call: TRBJ1-1
cdr3_aa: CASSRSPDRSTEAFF
cdr3_nt: TGTGCCAGCAGCCGAAGTCCTGACAGGAGCACTGAAGCTTTCTTT

clone_size: .
d_call: TRBD2
v_call: TRBV5-1
j_call: TRBJ2-7
cdr3_aa: CASSFNSGTSALEQYF
cdr3_nt: TGCGCCAGCAGCTTCAACTCCGGGACTAGCGCTTTAGAGCAGTACTTC

clone_size: .
d_call: .
v_call: TRBV5-6
j_call: TRBJ1-4
cdr3_aa: CASSLGHAEKLFF
cdr3_nt: TGTGCCAGCAGCTTGGGCCACGCCGAAAAACTGTTTTTT

clone_size: .
d_call: .
v_call: TRBV20-1
j_call: TRBJ2-1
cdr3_aa: CTARLPGTPRREQFF
cdr3_nt: TGCACTGCTAGACTACCAGGGACCCCACGAAGGGAGCAGTTCTTC

clone_size: .
d_call: .
v_call: TRBV20-1
j_call: TRBJ2-1
cdr3_aa: CSARRGGDEQFF
cdr3_nt: TGCAGTGCCCGGAGGGGTGGGGATGAGCAGTTCTTC

clone_size: once
d_call: .
v_call: TRBV15
j_call: TRBJ1-4
cdr3_aa: CATSGVTKATNEKLFF
cdr3_nt: TGTGCCACCAGCGGCGTTACGAAGGCGACTAATGAAAAACTGTTTTTT

clone_size: .
d_call: .
v_call: TRBV7-9
j_call: TRBJ2-4
cdr3_aa: CASSLAAAKNIQYF
cdr3_nt: TGTGCCAGCAGCTTAGCGGCAGCCAAAAACATTCAGTACTTC

clone_size: .
d_call: TRBD2
v_call: TRBV20-1
j_call: TRBJ2-3
cdr3_aa: CSAAGDTDTQYF
cdr3_nt: TGCAGTGCTGCGGGGGACACAGATACGCAGTATTTT

clone_size: .
d_call: .
v_call: TRBV9
j_call: TRBJ2-3
cdr3_aa: CASRDDRAGSTDTQYF
cdr3_nt: TGTGCCAGCAGGGACGATCGAGCGGGCAGCACAGATACGCAGTATTTT

clone_size: .
d_call: TRBD2
v_call: TRBV24-1
j_call: TRBJ2-2
cdr3_aa: CATRTSGSTGELFF
cdr3_nt: TGTGCCACGAGGACTAGCGGGAGCACCGGGGAGCTGTTTTTT

clone_size: .
d_call: .
v_call: TRBV5-1
j_call: TRBJ2-5
cdr3_aa: CASSPQGGYQETQYF
cdr3_nt: TGCGCCAGCAGCCCCCAGGGGGGTTACCAAGAGACCCAGTACTTC

clone_size: .
d_call: TRBD1
v_call: TRBV6-1
j_call: TRBJ2-5
cdr3_aa: CASRTGQSHQETQYF
cdr3_nt: TGTGCCAGCAGGACGGGACAGTCCCACCAAGAGACCCAGTACTTC

clone_size: .
d_call: .
v_call: TRBV30
j_call: TRBJ1-6
cdr3_aa: CAWNKGLTYNSPLHF
cdr3_nt: TGTGCCTGGAATAAGGGGTTGACCTATAATTCACCCCTCCACTTT

clone_size: .
d_call: .
v_call: TRBV20-1
j_call: TRBJ2-3
cdr3_aa: CSAEISSTDTQYF
cdr3_nt: TGCAGTGCTGAAATTTCTAGCACAGATACGCAGTATTTT

clone_size: .
d_call: TRBD1
v_call: TRBV6-1
j_call: TRBJ2-7
cdr3_aa: CATFRDRVFFFF
cdr3_nt: TGTGCCACCTTCCGGGACAGGGTGTTTTTTTTCTTC

clone_size: .
d_call: .
v_call: TRBV27
j_call: TRBJ1-2
cdr3_aa: CASMGTFPGYGYTF
cdr3_nt: TGTGCCAGCATGGGGACATTCCCCGGTTATGGCTACACCTTC

clone_size: .
d_call: .
v_call: TRBV6-5
j_call: TRBJ2-1
cdr3_aa: CASSLGTPRNEQFF
cdr3_nt: TGTGCCAGCAGTTTGGGGACGCCACGGAATGAGCAGTTCTTC

clone_size: .
d_call: .
v_call: TRBV20-1
j_call: TRBJ2-5
cdr3_aa: CSASGRRQETQYF
cdr3_nt: TGCAGTGCTAGCGGGCGGAGGCAAGAGACCCAGTACTTC

clone_size: .
d_call: TRBD2
v_call: TRBV3-1
j_call: TRBJ2-5
cdr3_aa: CASSQDLASGETQYF
cdr3_nt: TGTGCCAGCAGCCAAGATCTGGCTAGCGGAGAGACCCAGTACTTC

clone_size: once
d_call: TRBD2
v_call: TRBV20-1
j_call: TRBJ2-5
cdr3_aa: CSASRLAGANQETQYF
cdr3_nt: TGCAGTGCTAGTCGGCTAGCGGGGGCCAATCAAGAGACCCAGTACTTC

clone_size: .
d_call: TRBD1
v_call: TRBV24-1
j_call: TRBJ2-1
cdr3_aa: CATSDPGQTYNEQFF
cdr3_nt: TGTGCCACCAGTGACCCGGGACAGACATACAATGAGCAGTTCTTC

clone_size: .
d_call: TRBD1
v_call: TRBV6-6
j_call: TRBJ2-7
cdr3_aa: CASSTQGNEQYF
cdr3_nt: TGTGCCAGCAGTACACAGGGGAACGAGCAGTACTTC

clone_size: .
d_call: TRBD1
v_call: TRBV28
j_call: TRBJ2-7
cdr3_aa: CASSLPTGAINSEQYF
cdr3_nt: TGTGCCAGCAGTTTACCGACAGGGGCGATTAACTCCGAGCAGTACTTC

clone_size: .
d_call: .
v_call: TRBV4-3
j_call: TRBJ1-6
cdr3_aa: CASSQDGGSPLHF
cdr3_nt: TGCGCCAGCAGCCAAGATGGCGGTTCACCCCTCCACTTT

clone_size: .
d_call: TRBD1
v_call: TRBV29-1
j_call: TRBJ2-6
cdr3_aa: CSVRPRTGAGANVLTF
cdr3_nt: TGCAGCGTTAGGCCCCGGACAGGGGCTGGGGCCAACGTCCTGACTTTC

clone_size: once
d_call: .
v_call: TRBV7-9
j_call: TRBJ1-5
cdr3_aa: CASSSKYSNQPQHF
cdr3_nt: TGTGCCAGCAGCTCGAAATATAGCAATCAGCCCCAGCATTTT

clone_size: .
d_call: TRBD1
v_call: TRBV6-5
j_call: TRBJ1-4
cdr3_aa: CASSYRQGRNEKLFF
cdr3_nt: TGTGCCAGCAGTTACCGACAGGGAAGGAATGAAAAACTGTTTTTT

clone_size: .
d_call: .
v_call: TRBV21-1
j_call: TRBJ2-5
cdr3_aa: CASSPETFWVETQYF
cdr3_nt: TGTGCCAGCAGCCCCGAGACGTTTTGGGTAGAGACCCAGTACTTC

clone_size: .
d_call: .
v_call: TRBV6-6
j_call: TRBJ1-3
cdr3_aa: CASSSTGAGSGNTIYF
cdr3_nt: TGTGCCAGCAGTTCAACGGGCGCGGGTTCTGGAAACACCATATATTTT

clone_size: once
d_call: .
v_call: TRBV30
j_call: TRBJ2-5
cdr3_aa: CAWSGSGETQYF
cdr3_nt: TGTGCCTGGAGTGGATCGGGAGAGACCCAGTACTTC

clone_size: .
d_call: TRBD2
v_call: TRBV20-1
j_call: TRBJ2-1
cdr3_aa: CSARNTGGPRNEQFF
cdr3_nt: TGCAGTGCTAGAAACACGGGGGGGCCTAGGAATGAGCAGTTCTTC

clone_size: .
d_call: .
v_call: TRBV20-1
j_call: TRBJ1-3
cdr3_aa: CSAEGDPRSGNTIYF
cdr3_nt: TGCAGTGCCGAGGGGGACCCGCGCTCGGGAAACACCATATATTTT

clone_size: .
d_call: TRBD2
v_call: TRBV29-1
j_call: TRBJ2-5
cdr3_aa: CSVEELPGGGTQYF
cdr3_nt: TGCAGCGTTGAAGAACTCCCGGGAGGAGGGACCCAGTACTTC

clone_size: .
d_call: .
v_call: TRBV3-1
j_call: TRBJ2-7
cdr3_aa: CASSDSLVYEQYF
cdr3_nt: TGTGCCAGCAGCGACAGTTTAGTCTACGAGCAGTACTTC

clone_size: .
d_call: TRBD2
v_call: TRBV2
j_call: TRBJ2-3
cdr3_aa: CASKGLAGAADTQYF
cdr3_nt: TGTGCCAGCAAAGGACTAGCGGGAGCGGCAGATACGCAGTATTTT

clone_size: .
d_call: .
v_call: TRBV9
j_call: TRBJ2-5
cdr3_aa: CASSVAAREETQYF
cdr3_nt: TGTGCCAGCAGCGTAGCAGCCAGGGAAGAGACCCAGTACTTC

clone_size: .
d_call: .
v_call: TRBV7-2
j_call: TRBJ2-7
cdr3_aa: CASSLNSVMGYEQYF
cdr3_nt: TGTGCCAGCAGCTTAAATAGCGTTATGGGGTACGAGCAGTACTTC